Here is one TCR beta chain with its context. Its antigen target is currently unknown. No base qualities exist here, and no much larger clone lies one base off it. These data belong to a study of T cells of healthy individuals (dated by TCRdb to the late 2010s). Library preparation used 5' RACE. Data came from an Illumina MiSeq. In TCRdb, the public reads were trimmed at Q25 with fastp and aligned with MiXCR, with productive beta chains retained. When rows share a CDR3 protein, they turn into one entry using the most common DNA and genes. The sample records about 53,000 distinct CDR3 sequences, roughly 14% of which are singletons. The top ten clones comprise about 16% of the sample. Looking up the germline V gene yields CDR1 SGDLS and CDR2 YYNGEE. For this chain, trimming is 2 bases at the V end and 6 bases at the J end, and the number of junction bases without a gene match is 3. Reading from cysteine to phenylalanine, the CDR3 counts 14 amino acids. Only the CDR3 DNA is retained, 42 bases long and in frame from the first base.

The receptor comes from a human donor in good health. Recombination joined TRBV9 with TRBJ2-1; 9 of the junction bases match TRBD1. The bases read TGTGCCAGCAGCGTCCGGGACAGGGTCAATGAGCAGTTCTTC. Translated, it reads CASSVRDRVNEQFF.